This TCR beta chain was sequenced for a study of blood T cells in healthy people across ages (dated by TCRdb to the mid-2010s). A note on the overall study: In model experiments, template switching captured roughly one uniquely barcoded TCR beta cDNA molecule for every two T cells. Using the same blood draw, the study looked at two additional independent replicas of 1 million unique cDNA reads for two donors, one aged 18 to 30 and the other aged 80 or older. Donors of different ages were randomly distributed across sequencing lanes to avoid experimental bias. To track age-related changes in TCR beta repertoire diversity, the study relied on deep sequencing normalized with unique cDNA molecular identifiers. Four age groups were formed from the donors: young (average approximately 15 years), middle-aged (approximately 40), aged (62) and long-lived (more than 75).

Broad study findings and their caveats: Because the CMV infection status of the donors was unknown, age-related changes in expanded clonotypes may potentially have been confounded. Total diversity estimates from one million sequenced T cells were considered lower bounds and underestimates. Observed TCR beta diversity correlated strongly with the percentage of naive T cells measured by flow cytometry. Compared with the aged group, more naive CD4+ T cells, fewer expanded clones and increased TCR diversity were shown by the long-lived group, suggesting age selection. As age increased, observed TCR beta diversity per million T cells dropped in a roughly linear way, and a significant reduction was already evident by age about 40. Since profiling was done on bulk unsorted PBMCs, naive and antigen-experienced compartments could not be conclusively compared.

Receptor libraries were prepared by 5' RACE. Sequencing used an Illumina HiSeq 2500. A second 7 to 11 cycle PCR used a sample-barcoded 5' primer and a J-beta primer mix. A template-switch 5' adaptor carrying 12 random nucleotides introduced a unique molecular identifier onto each TCR beta cDNA molecule. Each sample yielded at least 2.5 million CDR3-containing paired-end reads. All of the RNA was converted into first-strand cDNA using the Mint cDNA synthesis kit, with a TRBC-specific oligonucleotide serving as the primer. After uracil-DNA glycosylase treatment, a first 18-cycle PCR used universal primers M1SS and BC2_uni_R on all cDNA. Per the authors' processing: For normalization, 1 million high-quality reads were randomly selected from each sample, with every read carrying a distinct molecular identifier. Instead of being binned into consensus sequences, reads that shared molecular identifiers were thrown out. MiTCR, with a Q25 quality threshold and the strictest error-elimination algorithm, was used for CDR3 identification, clonotype clustering and error correction. A nonparametric unseen species model using Euler transformation provided a lower-bound estimate of total TCR beta diversity. Using fastp at Q25 and MiXCR, TCRdb reprocessed the public reads and kept productive beta chains. Each CDR3 protein appears once, grouped with its most common genes and DNA. The authors' filters were not applied to this entry. The sample contains about 1,000,000 distinct CDR3 sequences, around 45% of them found a single time. In total, the top ten clones hold approximately 17% of the sample.

V is pared back by 0 bases and J by 2 bases, with 13 bases lying between the germline termini. Via the germline V gene, CDR1 is SQVTM and CDR2 ANQGSEA. Spanning cysteine to phenylalanine, the CDR3 consists of 15 amino acids. Of the read, only the CDR3 DNA is kept; its 45 bases are in frame from base 1. Donors were 39 systemically healthy Caucasian individuals from Russia aged about 6 to 100 years. Each donor gave 8.5 to 10 milliliters of peripheral blood, collected into EDTA-treated Vacutainer tubes. Ficoll-Paque density-gradient centrifugation was used to isolate PBMCs, with at least 6.5 million per sample. Trizol reagent was used to extract total RNA from the PBMCs, yielding at least 5 micrograms per sample. Naive CD45RAhigh/CD27high T cell percentages were measured by flow cytometry on a PBMC aliquot from every donor. In the case of this clonotype: Its target antigen remains unknown. Base quality data are lacking; no much larger clone is found one base away.

The source is a woman aged 55-69 years in good health. Input material: blood. The V and J segments used are TRBV29-1 and TRBJ2-5, with TRBD1 tentatively as D gene (5 bases match). DNA sequence: TGCAGCGTTGAAGATCTCCCCGACAGACAAGAGACCCAGTACTTC. It translates as CSVEDLPDRQETQYF.